The 10 T cell receptor beta chains presented below share a single source sample, sequenced in a study of T-cell reconstitution after alpha-beta-depleted transplantation in children. Library preparation (for TCRbeta) was performed with unique molecular identifiers. TCRdb re-called the PCR reads with MiXCR, one entry per CDR3 protein. The sample has about 400,000 distinct CDR3 sequences, roughly 22% seen once. The specimen comprised PBMCs from the stem cell graft donor, sampled from the stem cell graft. The receptors here all came from a human donor who donated a stem cell graft to a child with acute myeloid leukemia.

The chain is built from TRBV12-3 or TRBV12-4 and TRBJ1-5; maybe TRBD1 (5 bases). The CDR3 runs 14 residues. The V gene lost 7 bases and the J gene lost 7 bases, with 17 bases spanning the gap. The CDR3 DNA follows: TGTGCCAGCACCACCGGGGGAAGTAGCCAGCCCCAGCATTTT. Protein: CASTTGGSSQPQHF.

The chain carries TRBV5-1 and TRBJ2-2; 9 bases map to TRBD2. V trimming: 0 bases; J trimming: 6 bases; junction bases outside the gene matches: 6. CDR1 and CDR2 (germline): SGHRS, YFSETQ. The CDR3 runs 16 residues. CDR3 sequence: CASSLVVAGASGELFF. The CDR3 nucleotides read TGCGCCAGCAGCTTGGTGGTAGCGGGAGCGTCCGGGGAGCTGTTTTTT.

This chain uses TRBV29-1 with TRBJ2-1, with TRBD1 matching over 10 bases. Germline-derived CDR1 and CDR2 are SQVTM and ANQGSEA. This CDR3 is 14 amino acids long. V dropped 0 bases and J dropped 6; count of bases not matched to a gene: 2. The CDR3 loop reads CSVEEGQGGNEQFF. CDR3 nucleotides: TGCAGCGTTGAAGAAGGACAGGGGGGCAATGAGCAGTTCTTC.

The rearrangement links TRBV7-3 to TRBJ2-7, with a tentative D call TRBD1 (6 bases). Germline CDR1 SGHTA, CDR2 FQGTGA. This CDR3 has 12 residues. The V end lost 11 bases, the J end lost 1 base, and 12 bases lay between the germline ends. Written as DNA, the CDR3 is TGTGCCCTATTGGGACATTCCTACGAGCAGTACTTC. This codes for CALLGHSYEQYF.

This clonotype was detected a few times. The chain is built from TRBV5-1 and TRBJ2-3; possible D gene TRBD2, 6 bases. With 1 base removed from V and 6 bases from J, the gap between germline ends came to 18 bases. There are 16 residues in the CDR3. Germline lookup yields CDR1 SGHRS and CDR2 YFSETQ. The CDR3 DNA reads as TGCGCCAGCAGCTTGAGGAGATCAGGAGGGTATGATACGCAGTATTTT. This codes for CASSLRRSGGYDTQYF.

This chain links TRBV7-6 with TRBJ2-1; D may be TRBD1 or TRBD2 (5 bases each). This CDR3 has 14 residues. With 1 base removed from V and 9 bases from J, the gap between germline ends came to 13 bases. Germline loops: CDR1 SGHVS, CDR2 FNYEAQ. CDR3 sequence (DNA): TGTGCCAGCAGCTTAGTGGTGGGGGAGACTGAGCAGTTCTTC. Encoded protein: CASSLVVGETEQFF.

This clonotype turned up a few times. The genes are TRBV20-1 and TRBJ2-3; D is ambiguous. V shed 5 bases and J shed 6 bases, with 9 bases lying between them. CDR3 size: 11 residues. Germline CDR1 reads DFQATT; CDR2 reads SNEGSKA (reference sequence). The CDR3 loop reads CSAELPDTQYF. The CDR3 nucleotides are TGCAGTGCTGAACTACCGGATACGCAGTATTTT.

The chain has TRBV2 and TRBJ2-5, with 11 bases aligning to TRBD2. With V trimmed by 6 bases and J by 4 bases, 4 bases remained unmatched. Germline values: CDR1 SNHLY, CDR2 FYNNEI. The CDR3 contains 14 residues. The CDR3 DNA reads TGTGCCAGCAGCGCAGGGACTAGCGGAGAGACCCAGTACTTC. Its protein product is CASSAGTSGETQYF.

Only a few counts were recorded for this clonotype. The rearrangement joins TRBV20-1 to TRBJ1-1; D remains unclear. The CDR3 is 9 amino acids. Germline lookup yields CDR1 DFQATT and CDR2 SNEGSKA (reference sequence). V lost 0 bases, J lost 8 bases, and 1 base lay in between. The CDR3, as DNA: TGCAGTGCTAGAGAAGAAGCTTTCTTT. It is translated as CSAREEAFF.

This clonotype was counted a single time. This chain joins TRBV20-1 and TRBJ2-5; unclear D gene. This CDR3 region has 10 residues. The V end was cut by 5 bases, the J end by 6 bases, with 7 bases between. Germline values: CDR1 DFQATT, CDR2 SNEGSKA (reference sequence). This chain's CDR3 is CSAELQTQYF. The DNA of the CDR3 is TGCAGTGCTGAATTACAGACCCAGTACTTC.